One and the same sample provided the 11 T cell receptor beta chains below, sequenced in a study of blood T cell repertoires in COVID-19 (TCRdb year 2020). Receptor libraries were prepared by the immunoSEQ multiplex PCR assay. TCRdb's version of the immuneACCESS table is confined to in-frame rearrangements and falls short of the full clone set. An unresolved V gene accounts for under half of the shortfall where checked; the remainder is of unknown origin. The sample table contains 470,000 or so clones; only one count was recorded for approximately 83% of them. The top ten hold roughly 3.2% of the sample. Sequencing input: peripheral blood. The receptors were sampled from a human donor in a cohort sampled during active COVID-19.

The chain links TRBV3-1 (or the pseudogene TRBV3-2) to TRBJ1-2; D may be TRBD1 (6 bases). This CDR3 has 14 amino acids. CDR1 is LGHDT and CDR2 is YNNKEL in the germline V gene (reference sequence). V lost 4 bases, J lost 0 bases, and 9 bases lay in between. In DNA form, the CDR3 reads TGTGCCAGCAGCCCAGGGACATCTAACTATGGCTACACCTTC. Protein sequence: CASSPGTSNYGYTF.

This clone occurred a few times. The V gene is TRBV24-1, the J gene TRBJ2-2; D is possibly TRBD2 (5 bases). This CDR3 comprises 16 residues. Germline V gives CDR1 KGHDR, CDR2 SFDVKD. Deletions cut 1 base from V and 4 bases from J, with 12 bases between. This CDR3 reads CATSDFEGLRTGELFF. The CDR3, as DNA: TGTGCCACCAGTGATTTTGAGGGCCTACGCACCGGGGAGCTGTTTTTT.

Turning to this clone: The same CDR3 is also encoded by other DNA sequences in this sample. The chain uses TRBV18 and TRBJ2-2, with D unclear. Trimming stripped 0 bases from V and 5 bases from J, with 4 bases between. Germline V gives CDR1 KGHSH, CDR2 LQKENI. This CDR3 has 13 residues. The CDR3 loop is CASSPPSTGELFF. The CDR3 DNA reads TGTGCCAGCTCACCACCGTCGACCGGGGAGCTGTTTTTT.

A note on this clone: Other DNA sequences of this sample code for an identical CDR3. This chain joins TRBV3-1 (or the pseudogene TRBV3-2) and TRBJ2-1; TRBD1 agrees at 8 bases. The CDR3 totals 15 residues. Germline V gene lookup returns CDR1 LGHDT and CDR2 YNNKEL (reference sequence). V lost 1 base, J lost 4 bases, and 3 bases stayed unmatched. The CDR3 sequence is CASSQGQGAYNEQFF. The CDR3 nucleotides are TGTGCCAGCAGCCAAGGGCAGGGGGCTTACAATGAGCAGTTCTTC.

The rearrangement joins TRBV24-1 to TRBJ1-2; no clear D. Deletions cut 4 bases from V and 3 bases from J, with 14 bases between. Germline V gives CDR1 KGHDR, CDR2 SFDVKD. This CDR3 region has 15 residues. CDR3 sequence reads: CATSESTPGDYGYTF. The CDR3 region has the DNA TGTGCCACCAGTGAGTCTACTCCCGGGGACTATGGCTACACCTTC.

V gene TRBV19 combines with J gene TRBJ1-5, with 7 bases aligning to TRBD1. Germline lookup yields CDR1 LNHDA and CDR2 SQIVND (reference sequence). The length of the CDR3 is 13 residues. V trimming: 8 bases; J trimming: 7 bases; junction bases outside the gene matches: 8. The CDR3 spells CASSEGARQPQHF. The CDR3 nucleotides are TGTGCCAGTTCCGAGGGGGCGCGGCAGCCCCAGCATTTT. Supplemented by reference TRBV19 and TRBJ1-5, the full variable domain reads DGGITQSPKYLFRKEGQNVTLSCEQNLNHDAMYWYRQDPGQGLRLIYYSQIVNDFQKGDIAEGYSVSREKKESFPLTVTSAQKNPTAFYLCASSEGARQPQHFGDGTRLSIL.

This clone was observed a single time. J is TRBJ2-5 and V is TRBV12-3 or TRBV12-4, with D tentatively TRBD2 (5 bases). The CDR3 extends over 12 amino acids. V dropped 6 bases and J dropped 5 bases, with 10 bases sitting between them. The CDR3 DNA reads as TGTGCCAGCAGGGTTATAGCGGAGACCCAGTACTTC. Translating gives CASRVIAETQYF.

For the CDR3, the DNA is TGCGCCAGCAGCCAGGGCGGGGGCTGGAGCAATCAGCCCCAGCATTTT. Its protein product is CASSQGGGWSNQPQHF. The chain is built from TRBV4-1 and TRBJ1-5; D is perhaps TRBD1 (6 bases). Germline loops: CDR1 MGHRA, CDR2 YSYEKL. CDR3 size: 16 residues. Trimming removed 3 bases from V and 1 base from J, with 13 bases in between.

The chain couples TRBV7-9 to TRBJ1-1; D gene unclear. The germline gives CDR1 SEHNR, CDR2 FQNEAQ (reference sequence). CDR3 length equals 13 residues. The ends were cut back, 2 bases at V and 2 bases at J, with 6 bases in the middle. The CDR3 DNA is TGTGCCAGCAGCTTACAGGATAACACTGAAGCTTTCTTT. Translation gives CASSLQDNTEAFF.

The chain recombines TRBV6-2 or TRBV6-3 with TRBJ2-1; 15 nucleotides line up with TRBD2. CDR3 length: 16 amino acids. V lost 4 bases, J lost 4 bases, and 2 bases stayed unmatched. Per germline, CDR1 MNHEY and CDR2 SVGEGT. The CDR3 protein is CASSSGTSGRYNEQFF. The CDR3 nucleotides read TGTGCCAGCAGTTCAGGGACTAGCGGGAGGTACAATGAGCAGTTCTTC.

The chain combines TRBV28 with TRBJ2-1, with D perhaps TRBD1 (5 bases). The V gene lost 2 bases and the J gene lost 8 bases, with 16 bases spanning the gap. CDR1 and CDR2 (germline): MDHEN, SYDVKM. The CDR3 spans 15 residues. The CDR3 DNA is TGTGCCAGCAGTTTAGGTGGGGCAGCTCGGGATGAGCAGTTCTTC. Translated: CASSLGGAARDEQFF.